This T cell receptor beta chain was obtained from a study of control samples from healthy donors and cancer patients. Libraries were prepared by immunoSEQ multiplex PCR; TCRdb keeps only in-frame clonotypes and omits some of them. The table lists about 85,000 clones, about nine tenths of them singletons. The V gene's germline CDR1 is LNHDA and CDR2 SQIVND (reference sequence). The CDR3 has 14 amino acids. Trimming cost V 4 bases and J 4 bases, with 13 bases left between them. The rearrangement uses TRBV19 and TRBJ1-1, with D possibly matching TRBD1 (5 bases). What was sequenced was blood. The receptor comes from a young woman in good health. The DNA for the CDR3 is TGTGCCAGTAGTACGCTGGGGGAGGGCACTGAAGCTTTCTTT. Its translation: CASSTLGEGTEAFF.